The 2 T cell receptor beta chains given below trace back to one sample, sequenced in a study of naive and memory T cell subsets listed by TCRdb under 2017. Libraries came from UMI-ligation and nested PCR. The reads were generated on an Illumina MiSeq. An equimolar mix of two oligonucleotides covering both TRBC1 and TRBC2 was used as the beta constant-region primer. Four rounds of PCR, combining the SP2 primer with nested alpha and beta constant-region primers, were used to amplify the ligated cDNA. TCRdb reprocessing: public reads trimmed at Q25 with fastp, clones called with MiXCR, in-frame beta chains kept. Each CDR3 protein appears once, grouped with its most common genes and DNA. Recorded for this sample are around 30,000 distinct CDR3 sequences; about 18% of them occurred a single time. The ten largest clones take up about 3% of the sample. The sequenced sample was effector memory CD4+ T cells from blood. The cell subset or site label of this sample denotes: effector memory, CD45RA- CD27-. These TCRs come from a human donor in good health.

This clonotype has a handful of counts. The chain is built from TRBV6-6 and TRBJ2-1, with 9 bases fitting TRBD1. The CDR3 loop spans 15 amino acids. Trimming at V came to 5 bases and at J to 6 bases, leaving 8 bases not matched to a gene. CDR1 and CDR2 (germline): MNHNY, SVGAGI (reference sequence). The CDR3 DNA reads TGTGCCAGCAGTCAGGGGGACAGGGCTATCAATGAGCAGTTCTTC. This codes for CASSQGDRAINEQFF.

By share, this clonotype counts as medium-sized (0.01 to 0.1%). The rearrangement uses TRBV7-9 and TRBJ1-2; the D is unclear. Germline loops: CDR1 SEHNR, CDR2 FQNEAQ (reference sequence). This CDR3 comprises 13 residues. Trimming took 2 bases from V and 4 from J, leaving 8 bases between them. The CDR3 loop is CASSLPDFYGYTF. CDR3 in DNA: TGTGCCAGCAGCTTACCAGATTTCTATGGCTACACCTTC.